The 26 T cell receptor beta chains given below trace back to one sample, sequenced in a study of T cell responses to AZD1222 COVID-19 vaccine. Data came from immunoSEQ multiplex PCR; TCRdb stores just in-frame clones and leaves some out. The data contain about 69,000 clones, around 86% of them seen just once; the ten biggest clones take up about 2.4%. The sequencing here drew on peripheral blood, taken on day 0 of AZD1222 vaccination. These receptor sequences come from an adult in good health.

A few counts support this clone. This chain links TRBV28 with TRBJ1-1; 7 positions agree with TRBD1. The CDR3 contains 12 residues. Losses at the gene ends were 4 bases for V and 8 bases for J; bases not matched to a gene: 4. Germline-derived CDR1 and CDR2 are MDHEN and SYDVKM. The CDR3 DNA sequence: TGTGCCAGCAGTTCTCCACAGGGGGAAGCTTTCTTT. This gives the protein CASSSPQGEAFF.

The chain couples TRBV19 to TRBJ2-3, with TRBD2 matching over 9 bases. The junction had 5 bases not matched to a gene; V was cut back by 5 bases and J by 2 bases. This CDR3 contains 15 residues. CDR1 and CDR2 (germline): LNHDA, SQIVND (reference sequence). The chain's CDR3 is CASSPGLALTDTQYF. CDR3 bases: TGTGCCAGTAGTCCCGGACTAGCGCTCACAGATACGCAGTATTTT.

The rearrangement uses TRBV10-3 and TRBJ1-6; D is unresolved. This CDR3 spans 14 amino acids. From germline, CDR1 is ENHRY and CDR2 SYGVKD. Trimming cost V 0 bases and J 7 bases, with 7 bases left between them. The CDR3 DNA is TGTGCCATCAGTGAGTCGACCGAGAATTCACCCCTCCACTTT. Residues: CAISESTENSPLHF.

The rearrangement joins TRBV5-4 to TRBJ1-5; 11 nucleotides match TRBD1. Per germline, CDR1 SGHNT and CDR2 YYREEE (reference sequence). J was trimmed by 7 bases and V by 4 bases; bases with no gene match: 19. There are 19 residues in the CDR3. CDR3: CASSPGRGQGVGDNQPQHF. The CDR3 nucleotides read TGTGCCAGCAGCCCCGGGAGGGGACAGGGGGTAGGTGACAACCAGCCCCAGCATTTT.

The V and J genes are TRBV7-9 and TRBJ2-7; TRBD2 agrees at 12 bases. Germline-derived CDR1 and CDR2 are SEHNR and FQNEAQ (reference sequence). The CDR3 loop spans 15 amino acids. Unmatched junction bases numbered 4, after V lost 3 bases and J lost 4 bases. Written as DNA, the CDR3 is TGTGCCAGCAGCTTGGGGACTAGCGGGCAGTACGAGCAGTACTTC. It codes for CASSLGTSGQYEQYF.

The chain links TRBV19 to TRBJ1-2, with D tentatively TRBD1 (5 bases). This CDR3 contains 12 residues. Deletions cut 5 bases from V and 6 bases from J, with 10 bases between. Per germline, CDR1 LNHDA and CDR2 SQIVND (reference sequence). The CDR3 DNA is TGTGCCAGTAGTTTTGAGGGGAATGGCTACACCTTC. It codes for CASSFEGNGYTF. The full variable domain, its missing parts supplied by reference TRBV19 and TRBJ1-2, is DGGITQSPKYLFRKEGQNVTLSCEQNLNHDAMYWYRQDPGQGLRLIYYSQIVNDFQKGDIAEGYSVSREKKESFPLTVTSAQKNPTAFYLCASSFEGNGYTFGSGTRLTVV.

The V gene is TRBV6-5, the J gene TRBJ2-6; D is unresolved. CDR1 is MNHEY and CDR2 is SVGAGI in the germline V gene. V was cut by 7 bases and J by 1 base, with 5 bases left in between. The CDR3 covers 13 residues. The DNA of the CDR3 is TGTGCCAGCATTTTTTCTGGGGCCAACGTCCTGACTTTC. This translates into CASIFSGANVLTF.

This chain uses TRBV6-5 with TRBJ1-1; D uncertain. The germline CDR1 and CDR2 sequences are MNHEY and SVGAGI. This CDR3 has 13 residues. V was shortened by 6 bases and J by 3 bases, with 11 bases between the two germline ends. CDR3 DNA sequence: TGTGCCAGCAGACAAGCAAGCTACACTGAAGCTTTCTTT. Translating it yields CASRQASYTEAFF.

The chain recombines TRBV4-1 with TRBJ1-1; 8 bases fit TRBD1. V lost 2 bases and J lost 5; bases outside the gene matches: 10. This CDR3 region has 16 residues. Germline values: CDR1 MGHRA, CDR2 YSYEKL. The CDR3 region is CASSQRDGQGRTEAFF. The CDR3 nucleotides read TGCGCCAGCAGCCAAAGGGACGGACAGGGCAGGACTGAAGCTTTCTTT.

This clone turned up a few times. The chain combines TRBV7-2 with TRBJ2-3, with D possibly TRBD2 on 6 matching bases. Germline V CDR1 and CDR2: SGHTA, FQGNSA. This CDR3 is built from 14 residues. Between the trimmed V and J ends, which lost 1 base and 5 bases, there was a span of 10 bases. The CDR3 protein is CASSLGHGGDTQYF. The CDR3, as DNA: TGTGCCAGCAGCTTAGGACACGGGGGAGATACGCAGTATTTT.

CDR3 sequence (DNA): TGTGCCAGCAGTCGCACGGGGGCTGAAGCTTTCTTT. Residues: CASSRTGAEAFF. The J gene is TRBJ1-1, the V gene TRBV12-3 or TRBV12-4; D is perhaps TRBD1 (5 bases). This CDR3 has 12 residues. V was trimmed by 5 bases and J by 6 bases, leaving 10 bases between them.

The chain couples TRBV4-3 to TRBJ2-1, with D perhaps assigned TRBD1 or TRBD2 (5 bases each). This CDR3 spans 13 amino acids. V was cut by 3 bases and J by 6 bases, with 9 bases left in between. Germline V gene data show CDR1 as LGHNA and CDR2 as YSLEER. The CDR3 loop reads CASSQGTLNEQFF. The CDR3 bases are TGCGCCAGCAGCCAGGGGACCCTCAATGAGCAGTTCTTC.

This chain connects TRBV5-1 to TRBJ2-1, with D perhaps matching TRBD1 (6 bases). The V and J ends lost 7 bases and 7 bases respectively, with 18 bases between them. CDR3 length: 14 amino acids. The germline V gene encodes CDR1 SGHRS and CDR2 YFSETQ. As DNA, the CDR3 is TGCGCCAGCCAGCAACAGACAGGAGTGAATGAGCAGTTCTTC. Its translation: CASQQQTGVNEQFF.

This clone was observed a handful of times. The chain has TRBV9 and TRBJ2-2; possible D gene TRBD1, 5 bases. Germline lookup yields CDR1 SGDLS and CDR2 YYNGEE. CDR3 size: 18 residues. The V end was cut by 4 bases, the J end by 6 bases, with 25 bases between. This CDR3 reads CASSSRKGSGVTPGELFF. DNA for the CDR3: TGTGCCAGCAGCTCCCGCAAGGGGTCAGGAGTCACACCCGGGGAGCTGTTTTTT.

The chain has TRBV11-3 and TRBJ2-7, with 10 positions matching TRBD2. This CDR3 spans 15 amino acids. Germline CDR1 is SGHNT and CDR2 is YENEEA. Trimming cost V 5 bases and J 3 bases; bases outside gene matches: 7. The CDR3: CASSQGLATDYEQYF. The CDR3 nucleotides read TGTGCCAGCAGCCAGGGACTAGCGACAGACTACGAGCAGTACTTC.

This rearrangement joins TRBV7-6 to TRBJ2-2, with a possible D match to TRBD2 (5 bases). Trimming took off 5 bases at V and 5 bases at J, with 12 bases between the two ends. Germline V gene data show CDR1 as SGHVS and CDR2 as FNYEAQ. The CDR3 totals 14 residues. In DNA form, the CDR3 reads TGTGCCAGCAGCCCCGCGCGAGGGACCGGGGAGCTGTTTTTT. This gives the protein CASSPARGTGELFF. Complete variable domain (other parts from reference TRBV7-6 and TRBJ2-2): GAGVSQSPRYKVTKRGQDVALRCDPISGHVSLYWYRQALGQGPEFLTYFNYEAQQDKSGLPNDRFSAERPEGSISTLTIQRTEQRDSAMYRCASSPARGTGELFFGEGSRLTVL.

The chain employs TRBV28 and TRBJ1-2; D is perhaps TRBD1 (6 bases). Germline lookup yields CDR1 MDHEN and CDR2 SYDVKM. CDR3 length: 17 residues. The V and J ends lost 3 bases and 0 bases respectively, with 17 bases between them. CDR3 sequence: CASSFGGSSSPNYGYTF. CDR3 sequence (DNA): TGTGCCAGCAGTTTCGGGGGCTCCTCCTCTCCTAACTATGGCTACACCTTC.

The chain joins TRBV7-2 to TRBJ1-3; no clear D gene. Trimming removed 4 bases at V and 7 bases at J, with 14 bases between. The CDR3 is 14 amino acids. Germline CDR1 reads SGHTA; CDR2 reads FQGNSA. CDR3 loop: CASSSPALANTIYF. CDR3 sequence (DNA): TGTGCCAGCAGCTCGCCCGCTTTGGCTAACACCATATATTTT.

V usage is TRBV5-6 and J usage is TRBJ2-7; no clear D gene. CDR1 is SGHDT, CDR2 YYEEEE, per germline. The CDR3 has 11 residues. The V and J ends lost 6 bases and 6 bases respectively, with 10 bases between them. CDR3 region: CASTRRGEQYF. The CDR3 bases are TGTGCCAGCACCAGAAGAGGCGAGCAGTACTTC.

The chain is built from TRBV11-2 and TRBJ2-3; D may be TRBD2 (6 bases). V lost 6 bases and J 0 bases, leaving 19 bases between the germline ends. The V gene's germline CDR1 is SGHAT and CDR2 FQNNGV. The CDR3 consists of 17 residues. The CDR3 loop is CASSHHSPGTSTDTQYF. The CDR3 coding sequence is TGTGCCAGCAGTCACCACAGTCCGGGGACTAGCACAGATACGCAGTATTTT. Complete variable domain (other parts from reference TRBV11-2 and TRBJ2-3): EAGVAQSPRYKIIEKRQSVAFWCNPISGHATLYWYQQILGQGPKLLIQFQNNGVVDDSQLPKDRFSAERLKGVDSTLKIQPAKLEDSAVYLCASSHHSPGTSTDTQYFGPGTRLTVL.

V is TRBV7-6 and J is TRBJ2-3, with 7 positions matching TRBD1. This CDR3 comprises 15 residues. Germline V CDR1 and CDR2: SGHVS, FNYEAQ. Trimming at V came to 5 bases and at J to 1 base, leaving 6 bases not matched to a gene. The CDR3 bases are TGTGCCAGCAGCAACGACAGGGCTGGCACAGATACGCAGTATTTT. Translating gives CASSNDRAGTDTQYF.

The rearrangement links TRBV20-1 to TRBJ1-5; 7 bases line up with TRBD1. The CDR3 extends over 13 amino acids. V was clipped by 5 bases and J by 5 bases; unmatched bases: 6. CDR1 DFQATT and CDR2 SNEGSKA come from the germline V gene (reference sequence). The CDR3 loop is CSAGGQVDQPQHF. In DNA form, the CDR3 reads TGCAGTGCTGGTGGACAGGTTGATCAGCCCCAGCATTTT.

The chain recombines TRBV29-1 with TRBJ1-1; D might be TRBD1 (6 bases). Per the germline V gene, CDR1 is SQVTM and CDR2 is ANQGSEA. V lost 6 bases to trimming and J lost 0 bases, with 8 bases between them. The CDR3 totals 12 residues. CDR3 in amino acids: CSVRQVNTEAFF. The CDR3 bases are TGCAGCGTGAGACAGGTGAACACTGAAGCTTTCTTT.

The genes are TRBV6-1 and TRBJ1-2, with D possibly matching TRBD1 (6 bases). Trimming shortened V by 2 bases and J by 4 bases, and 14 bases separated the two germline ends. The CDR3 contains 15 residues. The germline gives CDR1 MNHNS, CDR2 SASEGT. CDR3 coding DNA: TGTGCCAGCAGTGAAAACGCACAGGGAGGCTATGGCTACACCTTC. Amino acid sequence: CASSENAQGGYGYTF.

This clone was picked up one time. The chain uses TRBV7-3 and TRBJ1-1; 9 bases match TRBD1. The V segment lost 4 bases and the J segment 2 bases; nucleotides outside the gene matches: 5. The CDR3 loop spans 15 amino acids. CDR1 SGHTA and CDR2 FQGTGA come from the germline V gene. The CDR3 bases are TGTGCCAGCAGCTCGGGGACAGGGTATAACACTGAAGCTTTCTTT. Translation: CASSSGTGYNTEAFF.

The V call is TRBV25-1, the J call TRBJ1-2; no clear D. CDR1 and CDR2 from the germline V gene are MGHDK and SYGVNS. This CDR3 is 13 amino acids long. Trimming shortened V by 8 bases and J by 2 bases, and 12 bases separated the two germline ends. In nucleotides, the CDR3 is TGTGCCAGCGAGACTTTCTCGAACTATGGCTACACCTTC. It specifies CASETFSNYGYTF.